The 10 T cell receptor beta chains below all came from one sample that was sequenced in a study of monozygotic twins with inflammatory bowel disease. Following a re-call of the 5' RACE reads, TCRdb has one entry per CDR3 protein and lacks DNA. The sample table includes fewer than 550,000 distinct CDR3 sequences. The sample was blood. The source is a human donor with ulcerative colitis or Crohn's disease, or a healthy co-twin of an affected twin (not recorded which).

The genes are TRBV18 and TRBJ2-6; checking the TCRdb D call of TRBD1 is not possible without DNA. Germline CDR1 is KGHSH and CDR2 is LQKENI. This CDR3 is 17 amino acids long. The CDR3 is CASSPIFLGTGANVLTF.

The chain has TRBV7-9 and TRBJ2-7; TCRdb names TRBD2, which stays unverified in the absence of DNA. Germline CDR1 and CDR2: SEHNR and FQNEAQ (reference sequence). The CDR3 contains 14 residues. CDR3 protein: CASSLQGLQSEQYF.

The J gene is TRBJ2-7, the V gene TRBV18. The CDR3 runs 11 residues. Germline CDR1 reads KGHSH; CDR2 reads LQKENI. The CDR3 here is CASSHRGEQYF.

The chain uses TRBV20-1 and TRBJ2-7; TCRdb names TRBD2, which stays unverified in the absence of DNA. This CDR3 is 14 amino acids long. CDR1 and CDR2 (germline): DFQATT, SNEGSKA (reference sequence). CDR3 sequence: CSARGEDTAYEQYF.

The chain combines TRBV10-3 with TRBJ2-7; as DNA is missing, the TRBD1 call by TCRdb cannot be tested. The CDR3 length is 13 residues. Germline V gene lookup returns CDR1 ENHRY and CDR2 SYGVKD. The CDR3: CAISEDRDYEQYF.

The rearrangement uses TRBV20-1 and TRBJ2-3; TCRdb names TRBD2, which stays unverified in the absence of DNA. The CDR3 loop spans 18 amino acids. In germline, CDR1 is DFQATT, CDR2 SNEGSKA (reference sequence). CDR3 residues: CSAPAVAGGPYGPDTQYF.

J is TRBJ2-7 and V is TRBV3-1; TCRdb returns TRBD1, unconfirmable since there is no DNA. The CDR3 is made up of 14 amino acids. The germline V gene encodes CDR1 LGHDT and CDR2 YNNKEL (reference sequence). The CDR3 reads CASSQEFPGKEQYF.

This chain connects TRBV20-1 to TRBJ2-3; no DNA is available, so the TRBD2 call from TCRdb remains unchecked. Germline V gives CDR1 DFQATT, CDR2 SNEGSKA (reference sequence). This CDR3 is built from 14 residues. CDR3 residues: CSASPLAGTDTQYF.

The chain couples TRBV5-1 to TRBJ1-4. Per germline, CDR1 SGHRS and CDR2 YFSETQ. This CDR3 region has 17 residues. The chain's CDR3 is CASSLGLDSVPREKLFF.

The rearrangement joins TRBV5-1 to TRBJ2-3. This CDR3 is built from 13 residues. The V gene's germline CDR1 is SGHRS and CDR2 YFSETQ. The CDR3 loop is CASSLTTQDTQYF.